The 10 T cell receptor beta chains below come from one sample, sequenced in a study of cytomegalovirus exposure and HLA in healthy donors. PCR involved 60 Vbeta and 13 Jbeta primers. Assay: immunoSEQ multiplex PCR; the TCRdb copy retains only in-frame clones and omits some. The data contain about 190,000 clones, roughly 73% of them singletons. The sequenced sample was PBMCs. The receptors come from a woman aged 25 to 39 in good health and CMV-seropositive.

The chain has TRBV6-1 and TRBJ2-1; 8 bases are shared with TRBD2. From germline, CDR1 is MNHNS and CDR2 SASEGT. Trimming at V came to 6 bases and at J to 5 bases, leaving 6 bases not matched to a gene. There are 14 residues in the CDR3. CDR3 bases: TGTGCCAGCAGACCAGCGGGGGCCCACAATGAGCAGTTCTTC. Its translation: CASRPAGAHNEQFF.

The genes are TRBV7-2 and TRBJ1-2; D gene unclear. The germline V and J ends were trimmed by 5 bases and 8 bases, with 12 bases remaining between them. CDR3 size: 12 residues. The germline V gene has CDR1 SGHTA and CDR2 FQGNSA. The CDR3 nucleotides read TGTGCCAGCAGCCCAACGACTCGGGGCTACACCTTC. The encoded protein is CASSPTTRGYTF.

As to this clone: Sequence at one end of the junction differs from germline and may be a read error. This chain joins TRBV30 and TRBJ1-2, with a tentative D call TRBD1 (5 bases). The CDR3 contains 16 residues. Per the germline V gene, CDR1 is GTSNPN and CDR2 is SVGIG (reference sequence). In nucleotides, the CDR3 is TGTGCCTGGAGTCGTTCTGGGGGGGGGAAGAACTATGACTACACCTTC. Protein sequence: CAWSRSGGGKNYDYTF.

This chain uses TRBV7-9 with TRBJ1-2; tentatively, D is TRBD1 (6 bases). V was pared by 5 bases and J by 8 bases, with 24 bases between. Germline CDR1 reads SEHNR; CDR2 reads FQNEAQ (reference sequence). The CDR3 totals 16 residues. DNA for the CDR3: TGTGCCAGCAGCCTACCCCAGGGCGGGGGCGCAGGGGGCTACACCTTC. Translation gives CASSLPQGGGAGGYTF.

The genes are TRBV9 and TRBJ1-6; the match to TRBD1 covers 7 bases. Per the germline V gene, CDR1 is SGDLS and CDR2 is YYNGEE. The CDR3 is made up of 16 amino acids. The trim removed 4 bases at V and 6 bases at J, leaving 10 bases unmatched. CDR3 loop: CASSSRRDSVNSPLHF. The CDR3 DNA reads as TGTGCCAGCAGCTCCCGTCGGGACAGCGTTAATTCACCCCTCCACTTT.

This clone was recorded a few times. The gene calls are TRBV28 and TRBJ1-2, with D maybe TRBD1 (6 bases). This CDR3 region has 11 residues. Germline V lookup: CDR1 MDHEN, CDR2 SYDVKM. With 5 bases removed from V and 5 bases from J, the gap between germline ends came to 6 bases. CDR3 in DNA: TGTGCCAGCAGTCAGGGGTATGGCTACACCTTC. Translation: CASSQGYGYTF.

There are a few counts of this clone. The chain carries TRBV5-1 and TRBJ1-3; D remains unclear. Trimming took 2 bases from V and 0 from J, leaving 12 bases between them. The CDR3 loop spans 16 amino acids. The V gene's germline CDR1 is SGHRS and CDR2 YFSETQ. The CDR3 here is CASSLRSGFSGNTIYF. The CDR3 DNA reads as TGCGCCAGCAGCTTACGATCGGGATTCTCTGGAAACACCATATATTTT.

This clone was detected only a few times. V usage is TRBV15 and J usage is TRBJ2-5, with D unresolved. The V gene's germline CDR1 is LNHNV and CDR2 YYDKDF (reference sequence). The CDR3 sequence is 13 residues long. Trimming pared 2 bases from V and 2 bases from J, leaving 6 bases between. Written as DNA, the CDR3 is TGTGCCACCAGCAGACAGAAACAAGAGACCCAGTACTTC. It translates to CATSRQKQETQYF.

The V gene is TRBV7-9, the J gene TRBJ2-1; 9 nucleotides match TRBD2. Germline V lookup: CDR1 SEHNR, CDR2 FQNEAQ (reference sequence). The junction had 6 bases not matched to a gene; V was cut back by 5 bases and J by 7 bases. This CDR3 contains 14 residues. CDR3 residues: CASSARLAVNEQFF. Here the CDR3 DNA reads TGTGCCAGCAGCGCAAGACTAGCGGTTAATGAGCAGTTCTTC.

The chain is built from TRBV7-9 and TRBJ2-7; 8 nucleotides match TRBD2. Trimming cost V 11 bases and J 1 base; bases outside gene matches: 10. CDR3 length: 14 residues. In germline, CDR1 is SEHNR, CDR2 FQNEAQ (reference sequence). Here the CDR3 reads CAVQSSGGSYEQYF. CDR3 nucleotides: TGTGCCGTGCAGAGCAGCGGGGGTTCCTACGAGCAGTACTTC.